These 7 T cell receptor beta chains originate from one sample sequenced in a study of CD8 T cells in ankylosing spondylitis. TCRdb itself ran the 5' RACE reads through MiXCR, one entry per CDR3 protein. The sample includes 85,000 to 100,000 distinct CDR3 sequences, around 9.4% seen only once; the top ten take 5.1%. Sequencing was performed on blood, either unsorted or a sorted T cell fraction (not recorded which). These receptor sequences come from a male donor with ankylosing spondylitis or in good health (not recorded which).

At least ten counts were recorded for this clonotype. The genes are TRBV12-3 or TRBV12-4 and TRBJ2-7; 7 positions agree with TRBD1. The V segment lost 4 bases and the J segment 0 bases; nucleotides outside the gene matches: 6. CDR3 size: 15 residues. The CDR3 is CASSYGTVNSYEQYF. DNA of the CDR3: TGTGCCAGCAGTTACGGGACAGTGAACTCCTACGAGCAGTACTTC.

This clonotype showed up many times. This rearrangement joins TRBV20-1 to TRBJ2-5; 15 bases are a match to TRBD2. Germline lookup yields CDR1 DFQATT and CDR2 SNEGSKA (reference sequence). Unmatched junction bases numbered 8, after V lost 5 bases and J lost 4 bases. The CDR3 is 16 amino acids. CDR3 sequence: CSAHRTSGGAGETQYF. CDR3 in DNA: TGCAGTGCTCATCGGACTAGCGGGGGGGCTGGAGAGACCCAGTACTTC.

This clonotype was counted at least ten times. This sequence joins TRBV7-9 and TRBJ2-1; D possibly corresponds to TRBD2 (6 bases). Per germline, CDR1 SEHNR and CDR2 FQNEAQ (reference sequence). This CDR3 has 13 residues. Trimming shortened V by 6 bases and J by 4 bases, and 10 bases separated the two germline ends. CDR3 region: CASRGGAYNEQFF. CDR3 in DNA: TGTGCCAGCAGGGGGGGAGCTTACAATGAGCAGTTCTTC.

At least ten counts were recorded for this clonotype. The chain is built from TRBV12-3 or TRBV12-4 and TRBJ1-5; no firm D call. V lost 5 bases, J lost 6 bases, and 11 bases lay in between. This CDR3 spans 13 amino acids. CDR3 in DNA: TGTGCCAGCAGTGGTCACAGATCTCAGCCCCAGCATTTT. It yields the protein CASSGHRSQPQHF.

A remark on this clonotype: A much more abundant neighbour one base away suggests this may be a read error. This chain's CDR3 is CASSLGPPLYGHTF. The CDR3 DNA reads as TGTGCCAGCAGCTTAGGACCCCCGCTATATGGCCACACCTTC. The chain couples TRBV11-2 to TRBJ1-2; D uncertain. This CDR3 has 14 residues. Germline CDR1 SGHAT, CDR2 FQNNGV.

This clonotype was seen at least ten times. The rearrangement links TRBV20-1 to TRBJ1-1; D may be TRBD1 (5 bases). V lost 0 bases and J 2 bases, leaving 13 bases between the germline ends. The V gene's germline CDR1 is DFQATT and CDR2 SNEGSKA (reference sequence). This CDR3 is 15 amino acids long. Here the CDR3 reads CSARDRITGNTEAFF. CDR3 nucleotides: TGCAGTGCTAGAGACCGAATCACAGGAAACACTGAAGCTTTCTTT.

This chain connects TRBV30 to TRBJ2-7; 7 bases are a match to TRBD1. After removal of 0 bases from V and 0 bases from J, the junction contained 2 bases not matched to a gene. Germline V gives CDR1 GTSNPN, CDR2 SVGIG (reference sequence). CDR3 length: 14 amino acids. This CDR3 is CAWSVGGSSYEQYF. In nucleotides, the CDR3 is TGTGCCTGGAGTGTAGGGGGCAGCTCCTACGAGCAGTACTTC.